The present T cell receptor (beta chain) was sequenced within a study of Ad26.COV2.S vaccination and SARS-CoV-2 variants. On the study more broadly: The donor belonged to the COV1001 Ad26.COV2.S trial arm.

Notes on the study in general: Once vaccination had occurred, spike-specific CD8+ and CD4+ T cell responses reportedly showed substantial breadth. From the TCR breadth and depth analyses, total T cell responses may have been underestimated.

Generated by immunoSEQ multiplex PCR, the TCRdb table keeps only in-frame clones and is missing some. The repertoire holds over 400,000 clones, with roughly 87% as singletons. Described treatment: roughly 19 received Ad26.COV2.S at low or high dose, single or two shots; 5 received placebo; per-sample allocation not given. Vaccine and placebo recipients were sampled on day 63 after the first injection. Wuhan-strain spike was delivered by a replication-incompetent Ad26 vector. Worth noting for this clone: What it binds is unknown.

J lost 8 bases, V lost 7 bases, and 9 bases had no gene match. The CDR3 runs to 15 residues. CDR1 MDHEN and CDR2 SYDVKM come from the germline V gene. This sequence joins TRBV28 and TRBJ1-4; 11 bases align to TRBD1. The specimen comprised peripheral blood, sampled in a trial of Ad26.COV2.S vaccine versus placebo. The TCR comes from a person between 18 and 60 years old who received the Ad26.COV2.S COVID-19 vaccine or a placebo. The chain's CDR3 is CASNRAGQGAEKLFF. The CDR3 DNA is TGTGCCAGCAACCGAGCCGGACAGGGGGCCGAAAAACTGTTTTTT.